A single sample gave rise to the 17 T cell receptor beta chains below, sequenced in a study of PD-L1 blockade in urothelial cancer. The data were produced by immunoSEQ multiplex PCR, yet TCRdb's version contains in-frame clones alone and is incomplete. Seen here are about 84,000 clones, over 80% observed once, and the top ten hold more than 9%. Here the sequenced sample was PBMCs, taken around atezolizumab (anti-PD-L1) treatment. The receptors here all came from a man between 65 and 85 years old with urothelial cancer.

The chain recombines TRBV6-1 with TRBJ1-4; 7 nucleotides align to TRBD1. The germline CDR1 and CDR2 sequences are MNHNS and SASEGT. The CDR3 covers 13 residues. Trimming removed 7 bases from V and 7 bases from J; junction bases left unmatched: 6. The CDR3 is CASTRGGGEKLFF. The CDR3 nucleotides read TGTGCCAGCACCAGAGGGGGCGGTGAAAAACTGTTTTTT.

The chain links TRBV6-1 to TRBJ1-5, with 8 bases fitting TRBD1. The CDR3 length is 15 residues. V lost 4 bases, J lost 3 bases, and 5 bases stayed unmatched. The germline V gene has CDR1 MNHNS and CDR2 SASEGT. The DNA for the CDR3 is TGTGCCAGCAGTGGGGAGACAGGGGTCAATCAGCCCCAGCATTTT. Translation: CASSGETGVNQPQHF.

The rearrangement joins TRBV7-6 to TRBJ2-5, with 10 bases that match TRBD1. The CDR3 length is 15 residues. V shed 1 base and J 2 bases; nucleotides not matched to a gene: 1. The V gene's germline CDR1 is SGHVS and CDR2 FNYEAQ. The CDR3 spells CASSLGTGGQETQYF. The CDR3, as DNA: TGTGCCAGCAGCTTAGGGACAGGGGGACAAGAGACCCAGTACTTC. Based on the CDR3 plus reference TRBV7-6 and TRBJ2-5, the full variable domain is GAGVSQSPRYKVTKRGQDVALRCDPISGHVSLYWYRQALGQGPEFLTYFNYEAQQDKSGLPNDRFSAERPEGSISTLTIQRTEQRDSAMYRCASSLGTGGQETQYFGPGTRLLVL.

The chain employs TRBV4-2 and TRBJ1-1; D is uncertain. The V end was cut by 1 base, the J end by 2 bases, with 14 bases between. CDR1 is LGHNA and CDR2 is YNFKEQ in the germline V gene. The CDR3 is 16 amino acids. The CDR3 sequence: CASSQVGASANTEAFF. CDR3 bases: TGTGCCAGCAGCCAAGTTGGCGCCAGCGCAAACACTGAAGCTTTCTTT.

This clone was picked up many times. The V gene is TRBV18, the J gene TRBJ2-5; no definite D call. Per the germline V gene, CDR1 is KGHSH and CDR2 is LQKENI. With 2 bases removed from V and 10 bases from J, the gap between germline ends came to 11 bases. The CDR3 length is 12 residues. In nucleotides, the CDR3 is TGTGCCAGCTCACCAGGTCTAGTGGACCAGTACTTC. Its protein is CASSPGLVDQYF.

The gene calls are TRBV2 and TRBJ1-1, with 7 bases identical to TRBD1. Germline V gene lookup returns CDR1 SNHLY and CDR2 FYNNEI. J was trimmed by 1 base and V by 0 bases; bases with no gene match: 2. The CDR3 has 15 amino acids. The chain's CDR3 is CASSEARTGNTEAFF. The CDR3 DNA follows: TGTGCCAGCAGTGAAGCTCGGACAGGGAACACTGAAGCTTTCTTT. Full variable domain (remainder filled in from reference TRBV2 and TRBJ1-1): EPEVTQTPSHQVTQMGQEVILRCVPISNHLYFYWYRQILGQKVEFLVSFYNNEISEKSEIFDDQFSVERPDGSNFTLKIRSTKLEDSAMYFCASSEARTGNTEAFFGQGTRLTVV.

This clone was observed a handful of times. DNA for the CDR3: TGTGCCACCAGCAGAACTCGACAGGCTACGGCTTTCTTT. Translation: CATSRTRQATAFF. V usage is TRBV15 and J usage is TRBJ1-1, with D possibly TRBD1 on 6 matching bases. The CDR3 length is 13 residues. CDR1 is LNHNV, CDR2 YYDKDF, per germline (reference sequence). The V end was cut by 2 bases, the J end by 11 bases, with 15 bases between.

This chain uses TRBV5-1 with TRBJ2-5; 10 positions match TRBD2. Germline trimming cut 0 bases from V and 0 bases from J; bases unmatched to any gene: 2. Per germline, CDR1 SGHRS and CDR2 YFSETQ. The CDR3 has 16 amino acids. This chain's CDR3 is CASSLVSGGYQETQYF. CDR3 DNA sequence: TGCGCCAGCAGCTTGGTTAGCGGGGGGTACCAAGAGACCCAGTACTTC.

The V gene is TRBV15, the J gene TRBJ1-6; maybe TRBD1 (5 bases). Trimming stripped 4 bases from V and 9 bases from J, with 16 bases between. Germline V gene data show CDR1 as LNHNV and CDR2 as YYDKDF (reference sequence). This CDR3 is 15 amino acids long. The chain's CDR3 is CATSKPSGAFSPLHF. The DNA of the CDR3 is TGTGCCACCAGCAAGCCAAGTGGGGCGTTTTCACCCCTCCACTTT.

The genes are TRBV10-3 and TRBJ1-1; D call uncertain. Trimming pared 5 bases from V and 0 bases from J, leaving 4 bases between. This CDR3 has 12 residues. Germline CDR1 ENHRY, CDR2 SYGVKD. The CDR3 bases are TGTGCCATCAGTCCCGTGAACACTGAAGCTTTCTTT. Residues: CAISPVNTEAFF.

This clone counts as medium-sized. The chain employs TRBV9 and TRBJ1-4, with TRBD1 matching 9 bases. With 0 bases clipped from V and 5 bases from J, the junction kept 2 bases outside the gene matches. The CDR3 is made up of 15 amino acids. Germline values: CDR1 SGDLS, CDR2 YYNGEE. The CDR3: CASSVEGTGNEKLFF. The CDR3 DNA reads TGTGCCAGCAGCGTAGAAGGGACAGGGAATGAAAAACTGTTTTTT.

The CDR3 DNA reads TGTGCCAGCAGCTTAACAGACTACAATGAGCAGTTCTTC. Protein sequence: CASSLTDYNEQFF. The chain couples TRBV7-2 to TRBJ2-1, with D uncertain. V gave up 2 bases and J gave up 3 bases, with 5 bases separating them. Germline-derived CDR1 and CDR2 are SGHTA and FQGNSA. This CDR3 is 13 amino acids long.

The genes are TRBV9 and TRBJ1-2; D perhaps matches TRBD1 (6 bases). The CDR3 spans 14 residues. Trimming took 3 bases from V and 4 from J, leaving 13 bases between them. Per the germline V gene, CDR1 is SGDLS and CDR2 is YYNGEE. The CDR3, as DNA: TGTGCCAGCAGCGCCCAGGACAGCCTCTATGGCTACACCTTC. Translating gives CASSAQDSLYGYTF.

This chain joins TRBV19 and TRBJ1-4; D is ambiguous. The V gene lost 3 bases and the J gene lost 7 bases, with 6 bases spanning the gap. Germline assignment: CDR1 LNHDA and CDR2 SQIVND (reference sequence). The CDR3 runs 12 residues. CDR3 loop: CASSIRGEKLFF. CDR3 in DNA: TGTGCCAGTAGTATTCGGGGTGAAAAACTGTTTTTT.

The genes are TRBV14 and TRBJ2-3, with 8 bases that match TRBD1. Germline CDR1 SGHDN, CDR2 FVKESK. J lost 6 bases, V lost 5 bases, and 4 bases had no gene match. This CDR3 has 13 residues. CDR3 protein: CASSVNRGDTQYF. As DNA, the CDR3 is TGTGCCAGCAGCGTCAACAGGGGGGATACGCAGTATTTT. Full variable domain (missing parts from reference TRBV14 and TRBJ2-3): EAGVTQFPSHSVIEKGQTVTLRCDPISGHDNLYWYRRVMGKEIKFLLHFVKESKQDESGMPNNRFLAERTGGTYSTLKVQPAELEDSGVYFCASSVNRGDTQYFGPGTRLTVL.

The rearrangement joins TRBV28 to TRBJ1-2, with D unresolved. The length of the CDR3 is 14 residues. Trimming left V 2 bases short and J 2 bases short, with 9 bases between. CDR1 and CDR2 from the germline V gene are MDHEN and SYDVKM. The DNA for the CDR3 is TGTGCCAGCAGTTTAAGCCCCCGAAACTATGGCTACACCTTC. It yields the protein CASSLSPRNYGYTF.

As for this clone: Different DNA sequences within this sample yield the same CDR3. The CDR3 DNA reads as TGTGCCAGCAGTCCCGGACAGGGACGCTACGAGCAGTACTTC. Translation gives CASSPGQGRYEQYF. V usage is TRBV6-1 and J usage is TRBJ2-7; 8 bases map to TRBD1. This CDR3 is 14 amino acids long. Germline CDR1 and CDR2: MNHNS and SASEGT. Trimming cost V 5 bases and J 3 bases; bases outside gene matches: 6.